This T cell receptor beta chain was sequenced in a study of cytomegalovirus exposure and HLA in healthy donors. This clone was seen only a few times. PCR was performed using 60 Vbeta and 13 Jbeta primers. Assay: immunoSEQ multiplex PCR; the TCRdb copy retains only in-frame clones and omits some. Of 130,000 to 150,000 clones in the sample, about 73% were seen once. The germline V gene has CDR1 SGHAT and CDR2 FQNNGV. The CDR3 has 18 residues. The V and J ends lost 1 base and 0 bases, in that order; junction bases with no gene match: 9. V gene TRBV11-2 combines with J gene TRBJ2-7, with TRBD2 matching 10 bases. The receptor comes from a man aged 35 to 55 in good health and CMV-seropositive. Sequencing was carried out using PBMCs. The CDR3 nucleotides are TGTGCCAGCAGCTTAGGGCAGGGGGCTAGCGGGAGCTCCTACGAGCAGTACTTC. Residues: CASSLGQGASGSSYEQYF.